Below, 14 T cell receptor beta chains from the same sample are listed, as sequenced in a study of PD-L1 blockade in urothelial cancer. Generated by immunoSEQ multiplex PCR, the TCRdb table keeps only in-frame clones and is missing some. This table holds some 100,000 clones, 89% found once. Time point denoted: pretreatment peripheral blood. Sequencing used PBMCs, obtained around atezolizumab (anti-PD-L1) treatment. These receptor sequences come from a woman older than 75 with urothelial cancer.

V and J are TRBV27 and TRBJ2-3, with D maybe TRBD1 (6 bases). The V gene's germline CDR1 is MNHEY and CDR2 SMNVEV (reference sequence). CDR3 length: 14 residues. Trimming removed 3 bases from V and 3 bases from J, with 10 bases in between. CDR3 sequence reads: CASSLKQGTDTQYF. Written as DNA, the CDR3 is TGTGCCAGCAGTTTGAAACAGGGTACAGATACGCAGTATTTT.

This clone was seen a handful of times. This chain joins TRBV28 and TRBJ1-1; 7 bases map to TRBD1. V was pared by 5 bases and J by 0 bases, with 3 bases of the junction left unmatched. This CDR3 is 14 amino acids long. Germline V lookup: CDR1 MDHEN, CDR2 SYDVKM. The CDR3 DNA sequence: TGTGCCAGCAGTGTTGACAGGGTGAACACTGAAGCTTTCTTT. Amino acids: CASSVDRVNTEAFF.

The V gene is TRBV13, the J gene TRBJ2-7; 7 positions match TRBD1. The CDR3 runs 16 residues. Germline lookup yields CDR1 PRHDT and CDR2 FYEKMQ (reference sequence). V trimming: 4 bases; J trimming: 9 bases; junction bases outside the gene matches: 18. The CDR3 region has the DNA TGTGCCAGCAGCTCGGGACAGAAGGTTATAGACATGGGGCAGTACTTC. Its translation: CASSSGQKVIDMGQYF.

V usage is TRBV5-1 and J usage is TRBJ2-5; 12 bases align to TRBD2. The CDR3 sequence is 16 residues long. The germline V gene has CDR1 SGHRS and CDR2 YFSETQ. The J segment lost 3 bases and the V segment lost 4 bases, leaving 7 bases of the junction unmatched. CDR3 nucleotide sequence: TGCGCCAGCAGCCCAGCTAGCGGGAGGGGGGAAGAGACCCAGTACTTC. Translated: CASSPASGRGEETQYF.

The chain recombines TRBV14 with TRBJ2-7, with TRBD1 identical over 9 bases. With 3 bases clipped from V and 7 bases from J, the junction kept 13 bases outside the gene matches. The germline V gene has CDR1 SGHDN and CDR2 FVKESK. The CDR3 runs to 16 residues. The CDR3 here is CASSHVSDRGGGEQYF. In DNA form, the CDR3 reads TGTGCCAGCAGCCACGTGTCAGACAGGGGGGGTGGGGAGCAGTACTTC.

This chain uses TRBV30 with TRBJ2-4; 7 bases line up with TRBD1. This CDR3 comprises 15 residues. V dropped 3 bases and J dropped 0; count of bases not matched to a gene: 5. The germline V gene encodes CDR1 GTSNPN and CDR2 SVGIG (reference sequence). CDR3 nucleotide sequence: TGTGCCTGGAGGAAGGGGGCAGGAGCCAAAAACATTCAGTACTTC. Its protein product is CAWRKGAGAKNIQYF.

The V call is TRBV5-4, the J call TRBJ2-5, with 12 bases that match TRBD2. The CDR3 is 14 residues long. Germline trimming cut 6 bases from V and 5 bases from J; bases unmatched to any gene: 5. Germline CDR1 and CDR2: SGHNT and YYREEE (reference sequence). The CDR3 region is CASNPTSGSETQYF. The CDR3 DNA sequence: TGTGCCAGCAACCCGACTAGCGGGAGTGAGACCCAGTACTTC.

V gene TRBV6-1 combines with J gene TRBJ2-7, with D tentatively TRBD2 (6 bases). CDR3 length: 15 residues. The germline V gene has CDR1 MNHNS and CDR2 SASEGT. V shed 6 bases and J shed 1 base, with 16 bases lying between them. CDR3 amino acids: CASSAGGGGSYEQYF. The CDR3 DNA follows: TGTGCCAGCAGCGCTGGGGGAGGTGGGTCCTACGAGCAGTACTTC.

This sequence joins TRBV30 and TRBJ1-1; a possible D gene is TRBD1 (5 bases). Looked up from germline, CDR1 is GTSNPN and CDR2 is SVGIG (reference sequence). Trimming took 0 bases from V and 1 from J, leaving 12 bases between them. CDR3 size: 15 residues. The CDR3 DNA follows: TGTGCCTGGAGTGTGGACACCAGTGCGAACACTGAAGCTTTCTTT. Translating gives CAWSVDTSANTEAFF.

With respect to this clone: At one end the junction does not follow the germline gene, possibly because of a read error. The CDR3 DNA reads TGTGCCAGCAGCCTAGCGGGAGGGATCTACAATGAGCAGTTCTTC. Translating gives CASSLAGGIYNEQFF. This chain uses TRBV7-2 with TRBJ2-1; TRBD2 matches at 12 bases. The CDR3 totals 15 residues. Germline CDR1 and CDR2: SGHTA and FQGNSA.

The CDR3 reads CASSVGGNTEAFF. In DNA form, the CDR3 reads TGTGCCAGTAGTGTGGGGGGGAACACTGAAGCTTTCTTT. The chain recombines TRBV19 with TRBJ1-1, with D possibly TRBD1 on 5 matching bases. Germline V gives CDR1 LNHDA, CDR2 SQIVND (reference sequence). Trimming removed 5 bases at V and 1 base at J, with 8 bases between. The CDR3 loop spans 13 amino acids.

The chain recombines TRBV5-1 with TRBJ1-1, with 7 bases aligning to TRBD1. Looked up from germline, CDR1 is SGHRS and CDR2 is YFSETQ. V trimming: 0 bases; J trimming: 4 bases; junction bases outside the gene matches: 3. CDR3 size: 14 residues. CDR3 amino acids: CASSLGDRATEAFF. The CDR3 DNA is TGCGCCAGCAGCTTGGGAGACAGGGCCACTGAAGCTTTCTTT.

This sequence joins TRBV2 and TRBJ1-2; D ambiguous. The CDR3 extends over 12 amino acids. CDR1 and CDR2 from the germline V gene are SNHLY and FYNNEI. V lost 0 bases and J 7 bases, leaving 6 bases between the germline ends. CDR3 coding DNA: TGTGCCAGCAGTGAAGCCCGGGGTGGCTACACCTTC. Amino acid sequence: CASSEARGGYTF.

The chain has TRBV5-1 and TRBJ1-3; D not resolved. The CDR3 is 14 residues long. Germline values: CDR1 SGHRS, CDR2 YFSETQ. Trimming left V 7 bases short and J 5 bases short, with 16 bases between. CDR3 in amino acids: CASSTEGLRNTIYF. The CDR3 DNA reads TGCGCCAGCTCTACCGAGGGTCTAAGAAACACCATATATTTT. Based on the CDR3 plus reference TRBV5-1 and TRBJ1-3, the full variable domain is KAGVTQTPRYLIKTRGQQVTLSCSPISGHRSVSWYQQTPGQGLQFLFEYFSETQRNKGNFPGRFSGRQFSNSRSEMNVSTLELGDSALYLCASSTEGLRNTIYFGEGSWLTVV.